This T cell receptor beta chain was sequenced for a study of human T cells and chemical hapten exposure. As to this clonotype: Its matching antigen is unknown.

Within the library, unique molecular identifiers were attached to each individual cDNA molecule. In TCRdb, the RACE reads were re-called with MiXCR into one record per CDR3 protein. The sample yields some 91,000 distinct CDR3 sequences, 12% seen once. Regarding the study as a whole: Expanded TCRs created a significantly greater count of big CDR3 similarity clusters than controls did. Alopecia in the donors means their immune response may deviate from healthy people's.

Time point meaning: patch test 1, 2 weeks after DPC sensitization. Treatment specified: therapeutic diphenylcyclopropenone sensitization with weekly scalp DPC. Sequencing was performed on whole blood, taken in connection with sensitization to the hapten diphenylcyclopropenone (DPC). This receptor was identified in a woman aged 35 to 49 with alopecia areata. Some clones in this sample may be carry-over from other donors' samples.

This CDR3 is CASSPAGRLNQPQHF. The CDR3 region has the DNA TGTGCCAGCAGTCCGGCGGGACGGCTCAATCAGCCCCAGCATTTT. This chain connects TRBV12-3 or TRBV12-4 to TRBJ1-5; tentative D call: TRBD1 (5 bases). The length of the CDR3 is 15 residues. V was trimmed by 5 bases and J by 3 bases, leaving 14 bases between them.